The 5 T cell receptor beta chains below all came from one sample that was sequenced in a study of blood T cells in healthy people across ages. Combining a sample-barcoded 5' primer with a J-beta primer mix, a second PCR ran for about 7 to 11 cycles. TCRdb recomputed calls from the 5' RACE reads with MiXCR, one row per CDR3 protein. Of around 1,800,000 distinct CDR3 sequences in the sample, roughly 43% were seen once. The specimen sequenced was blood. Receptors were obtained from a human donor in good health.

The table lists this clonotype with a count of one. This chain links TRBV7-9 with TRBJ2-2; D might be TRBD1 or TRBD2, each matching 5 bases. Germline CDR1 is SEHNR and CDR2 is FQNEAQ (reference sequence). The CDR3 consists of 16 residues. V lost 10 bases and J lost 3, with 21 bases in between. The CDR3 is CATPSSGTGYTGELFF. Written as DNA, the CDR3 is TGTGCCACCCCCTCATCAGGGACGGGTTACACCGGGGAGCTGTTTTTT.

CDR3 nucleotides: TGCAGTGCCCTCCCGCCGTCGATGGGTCAGCCCCAGCATTTT. This gives the protein CSALPPSMGQPQHF. The rearrangement uses TRBV20-1 and TRBJ1-5; D is ambiguous. The CDR3 spans 14 residues. V was shortened by 6 bases and J by 6 bases, with 18 bases between the two germline ends. The V gene's germline CDR1 is DFQATT and CDR2 SNEGSKA (reference sequence).

The J gene is TRBJ1-1, the V gene TRBV6-1; no clear D. The CDR3 sequence is 15 residues long. Per the germline V gene, CDR1 is MNHNS and CDR2 is SASEGT. Trimming took 1 base from V and 0 from J, leaving 9 bases between them. CDR3 region: CASSEEPAMNTEAFF. The DNA of the CDR3 is TGTGCCAGCAGTGAAGAGCCGGCCATGAACACTGAAGCTTTCTTT.

This clonotype was detected only a few times. The DNA of the CDR3 is TGTGCCATCAGTGAGTCGCGAACCGGGGAGCTGTTTTTT. Amino acids: CAISESRTGELFF. This chain connects TRBV10-3 to TRBJ2-2; D uncertain. Germline V lookup: CDR1 ENHRY, CDR2 SYGVKD. With 0 bases removed from V and 5 bases from J, the gap between germline ends came to 4 bases. This CDR3 comprises 13 residues.

The V call is TRBV13, the J call TRBJ1-2; tentative D call: TRBD1 (6 bases). In germline, CDR1 is PRHDT, CDR2 FYEKMQ (reference sequence). The CDR3 runs 18 residues. V lost 5 bases, J lost 8 bases, and 30 bases lay in between. The CDR3 is CASSPQFGQLGTVRGYTF. Written as DNA, the CDR3 is TGTGCCAGCAGCCCCCAGTTCGGACAGTTGGGGACCGTCCGGGGCTACACCTTC. Drawing the rest from reference TRBV13 and TRBJ1-2, the complete variable domain is AAGVIQSPRHLIKEKRETATLKCYPIPRHDTVYWYQQGPGQDPQFLISFYEKMQSDKGSIPDRFSAQQFSDYHSELNMSSLELGDSALYFCASSPQFGQLGTVRGYTFGSGTRLTVV.